The T cell receptor beta chain under discussion was sequenced for a study of blood T cells in healthy people across ages. Overall study results and limits: More naive CD4+ cells and higher diversity were found in long-lived than in aged donors. From one million sequenced T cells, diversity estimates were lower bounds.

Regarding this clonotype: Antigen specificity is unknown.

It was with a sample-barcoded 5' primer and a J-beta primer mix that a second PCR of roughly 7 to 12 cycles was run. Researchers report that a template-switch adaptor with 12 random nucleotides tagged each cDNA molecule. TCRdb passed the 5' RACE reads through MiXCR, listing each CDR3 protein once. This sample carries around 1,500,000 distinct CDR3 sequences, 42% of them seen once, and the ten largest clones take under 8%. The CDR3 loop spans 14 amino acids. The germline V gene has CDR1 MNHEY and CDR2 SVGAGI. Trimming removed 8 bases from V and 6 bases from J; junction bases left unmatched: 11. The V call is TRBV6-5, the J call TRBJ2-3, with 7 nucleotides matching TRBD2. The material sequenced was blood. The sequence derives from a woman younger than 35 in good health. CDR3 bases: TGTGCCAGCTCACCGGGAGGCCCTTGGGATACGCAGTATTTT. Translated, it gives CASSPGGPWDTQYF.